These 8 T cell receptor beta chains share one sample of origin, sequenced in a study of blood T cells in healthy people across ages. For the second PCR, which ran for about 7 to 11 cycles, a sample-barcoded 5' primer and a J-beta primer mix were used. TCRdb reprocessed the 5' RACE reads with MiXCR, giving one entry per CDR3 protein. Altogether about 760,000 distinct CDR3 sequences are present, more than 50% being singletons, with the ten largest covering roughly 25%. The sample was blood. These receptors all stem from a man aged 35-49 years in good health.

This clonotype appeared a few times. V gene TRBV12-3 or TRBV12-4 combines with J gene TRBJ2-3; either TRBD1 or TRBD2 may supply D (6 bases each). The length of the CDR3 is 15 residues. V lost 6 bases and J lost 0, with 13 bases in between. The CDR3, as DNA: TGTGCCAGCAGCCTTCGGGGGCCCAGCACAGATACGCAGTATTTT. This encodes CASSLRGPSTDTQYF.

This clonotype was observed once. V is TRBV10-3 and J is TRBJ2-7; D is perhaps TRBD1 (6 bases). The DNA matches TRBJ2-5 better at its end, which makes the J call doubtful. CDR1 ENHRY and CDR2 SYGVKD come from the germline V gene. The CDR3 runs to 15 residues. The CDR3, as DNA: TGTGCCATCACCGGGGACATAGGAGCCCCCAAGACCCAGTACTTC. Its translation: CAITGDIGAPKTQYF.

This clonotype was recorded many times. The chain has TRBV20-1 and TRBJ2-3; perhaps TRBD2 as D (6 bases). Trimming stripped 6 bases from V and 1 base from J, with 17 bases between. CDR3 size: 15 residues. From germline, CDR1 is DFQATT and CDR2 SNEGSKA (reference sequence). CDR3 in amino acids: CSALGLTGRTDTQYF. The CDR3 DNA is TGCAGTGCCCTCGGACTAACCGGCCGCACAGATACGCAGTATTTT.

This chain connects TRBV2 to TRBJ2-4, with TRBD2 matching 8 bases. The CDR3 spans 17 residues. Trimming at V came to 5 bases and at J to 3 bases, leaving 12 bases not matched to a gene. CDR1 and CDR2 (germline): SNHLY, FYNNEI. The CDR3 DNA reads TGTGCCAGCAGTACTCCGAGGAGCGGGGGATTCAAAAACATTCAGTACTTC. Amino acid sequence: CASSTPRSGGFKNIQYF.

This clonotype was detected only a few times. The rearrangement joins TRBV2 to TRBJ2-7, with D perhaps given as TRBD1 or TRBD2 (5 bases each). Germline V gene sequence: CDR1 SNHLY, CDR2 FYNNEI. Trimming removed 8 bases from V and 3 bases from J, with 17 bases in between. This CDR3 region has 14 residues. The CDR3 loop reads CASSGGSDHYEQYF. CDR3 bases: TGTGCCAGCTCTGGGGGTTCTGATCACTACGAGCAGTACTTC.

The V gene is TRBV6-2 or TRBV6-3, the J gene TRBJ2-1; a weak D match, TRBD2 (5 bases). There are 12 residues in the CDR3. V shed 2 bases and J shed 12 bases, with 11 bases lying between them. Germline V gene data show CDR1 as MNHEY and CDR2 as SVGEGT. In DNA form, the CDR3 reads TGTGCCAGCAGTTACGACTATCCCGGGCAGTTCTTC. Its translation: CASSYDYPGQFF.

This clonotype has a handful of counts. The CDR3 spells CASSVASTYEQYF. In nucleotides, the CDR3 is TGTGCCAGCAGTGTCGCTAGCACCTACGAGCAGTACTTC. The J gene is TRBJ2-7, the V gene TRBV2; tentatively, D is TRBD2 (5 bases). CDR1 is SNHLY and CDR2 is FYNNEI in the germline V gene. Trimming removed 4 bases at V and 2 bases at J, with 9 bases between. The CDR3 contains 13 residues. The full variable domain, completed using reference TRBV2 and TRBJ2-7, is EPEVTQTPSHQVTQMGQEVILRCVPISNHLYFYWYRQILGQKVEFLVSFYNNEISEKSEIFDDQFSVERPDGSNFTLKIRSTKLEDSAMYFCASSVASTYEQYFGPGTRLTVT.

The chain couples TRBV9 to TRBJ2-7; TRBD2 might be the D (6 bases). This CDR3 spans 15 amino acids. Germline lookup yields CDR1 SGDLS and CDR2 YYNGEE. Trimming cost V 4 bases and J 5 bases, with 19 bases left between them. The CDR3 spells CASSPQEGSLDEQYF. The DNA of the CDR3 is TGTGCCAGCAGCCCCCAGGAGGGTTCATTAGACGAGCAGTACTTC.